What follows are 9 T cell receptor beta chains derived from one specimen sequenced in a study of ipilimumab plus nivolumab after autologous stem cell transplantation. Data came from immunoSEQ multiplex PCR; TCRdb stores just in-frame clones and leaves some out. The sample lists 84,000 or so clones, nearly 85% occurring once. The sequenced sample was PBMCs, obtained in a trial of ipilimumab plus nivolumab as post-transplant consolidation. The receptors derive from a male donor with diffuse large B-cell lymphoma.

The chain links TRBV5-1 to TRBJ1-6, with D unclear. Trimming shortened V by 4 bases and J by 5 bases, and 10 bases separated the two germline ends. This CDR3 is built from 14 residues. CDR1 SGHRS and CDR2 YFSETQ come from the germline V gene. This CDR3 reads CASSLREDNSPLHF. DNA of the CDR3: TGCGCCAGCAGCCTTAGGGAGGATAATTCACCCCTCCACTTT.

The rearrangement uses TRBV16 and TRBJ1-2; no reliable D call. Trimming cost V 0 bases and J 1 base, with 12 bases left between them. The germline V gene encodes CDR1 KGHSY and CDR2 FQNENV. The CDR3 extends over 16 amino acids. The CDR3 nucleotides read TGTGCCAGCAGCCAATCCGTCCTACAAGATAACTATGGCTACACCTTC. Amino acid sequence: CASSQSVLQDNYGYTF.

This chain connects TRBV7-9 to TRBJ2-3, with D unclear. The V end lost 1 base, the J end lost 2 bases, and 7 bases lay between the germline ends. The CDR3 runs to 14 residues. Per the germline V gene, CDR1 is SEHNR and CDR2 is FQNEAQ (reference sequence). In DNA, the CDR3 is TGTGCCAGCAGCTTAGATACAGCCACAGATACGCAGTATTTT. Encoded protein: CASSLDTATDTQYF.

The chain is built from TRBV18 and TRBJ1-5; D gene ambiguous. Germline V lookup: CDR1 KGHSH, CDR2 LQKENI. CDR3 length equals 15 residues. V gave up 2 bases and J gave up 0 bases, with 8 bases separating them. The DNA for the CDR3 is TGTGCCAGCTCACCAGGGCTTCGTAGCAATCAGCCCCAGCATTTT. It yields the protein CASSPGLRSNQPQHF. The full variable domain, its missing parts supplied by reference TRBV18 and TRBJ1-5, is NAGVMQNPRHLVRRRGQEARLRCSPMKGHSHVYWYRQLPEEGLKFMVYLQKENIIDESGMPKERFSAEFPKEGPSILRIQQVVRGDSAAYFCASSPGLRSNQPQHFGDGTRLSIL.

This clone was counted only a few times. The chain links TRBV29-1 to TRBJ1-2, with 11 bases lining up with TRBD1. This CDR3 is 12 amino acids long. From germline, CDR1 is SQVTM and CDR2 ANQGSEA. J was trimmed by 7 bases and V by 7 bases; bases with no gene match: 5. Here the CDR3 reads CSGGQGARGYTF. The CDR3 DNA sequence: TGCAGCGGTGGACAGGGGGCTCGTGGCTACACCTTC.

CDR3 sequence: CASSLGGGLLSGNTIYF. The CDR3 DNA follows: TGTGCCAGCAGCTTAGGGGGAGGCCTCCTCTCTGGAAACACCATATATTTT. J is TRBJ1-3 and V is TRBV7-2; D remains unclear. Germline V gene data show CDR1 as SGHTA and CDR2 as FQGNSA. The CDR3 contains 17 residues. V lost 1 base to trimming and J lost 0 bases, with 13 bases between them.

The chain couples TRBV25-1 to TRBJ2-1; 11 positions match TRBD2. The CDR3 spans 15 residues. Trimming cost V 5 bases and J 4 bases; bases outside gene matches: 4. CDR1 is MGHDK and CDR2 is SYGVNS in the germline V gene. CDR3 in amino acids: CASSSSGGEYNEQFF. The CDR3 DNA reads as TGTGCCAGCAGTAGTAGCGGGGGGGAGTACAATGAGCAGTTCTTC.

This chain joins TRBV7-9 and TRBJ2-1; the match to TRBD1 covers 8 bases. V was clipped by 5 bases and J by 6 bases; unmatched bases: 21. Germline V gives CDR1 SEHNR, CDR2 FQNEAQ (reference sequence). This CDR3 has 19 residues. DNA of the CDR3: TGTGCCAGCAGCCTGTTGGACAGGGTCGGAAATGGGCCCTCCAATGAGCAGTTCTTC. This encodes CASSLLDRVGNGPSNEQFF.

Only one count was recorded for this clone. In DNA form, the CDR3 reads TGTGCCAGCAGTGAATCGGGACTAGCGGGGGGGACCGGGGAGCTGTTTTTT. This gives the protein CASSESGLAGGTGELFF. This chain links TRBV6-1 with TRBJ2-2; 16 nucleotides agree with TRBD2. Germline CDR1 is MNHNS and CDR2 is SASEGT. V gave up 2 bases and J gave up 5 bases; unmatched junction bases: 2. CDR3 length: 17 residues.